Following are 14 T cell receptor beta chains from one sample sequenced in a study of CD8 T cells in Susac syndrome. With random hexamers, roughly 0.5 to 1 ug RNA was reverse transcribed. TCRdb recomputed calls from the immunoSEQ multiplex PCR reads with MiXCR, one row per CDR3 protein. The sample has 110,000 or so distinct CDR3 sequences, about 92% seen once. Sequenced material: CD4+ T cells from PBMCs. The receptors originated from a human donor with multiple sclerosis.

V and J are TRBV6-2 or TRBV6-3 and TRBJ1-2; the D gene is possibly TRBD1 (6 bases). V shed 4 bases and J shed 0 bases, with 12 bases lying between them. Germline V gene data show CDR1 as MNHEY and CDR2 as SVGEGT. This CDR3 is built from 15 residues. DNA for the CDR3: TGTGCCAGCAGTTCCCCGTGGGGGCCTAACTATGGCTACACCTTC. It encodes CASSSPWGPNYGYTF.

The rearrangement uses TRBV27 and TRBJ2-7; TRBD2 is a possible D gene (7 bases). CDR1 and CDR2 from the germline V gene are MNHEY and SMNVEV (reference sequence). The V and J ends lost 5 bases and 10 bases respectively, with 18 bases between them. The CDR3 extends over 13 amino acids. The CDR3 bases are TGTGCCAGCAGTGGGGGGGCCCGGGCGGGTCAGTACTTC. Translating it yields CASSGGARAGQYF.

Points on this clonotype: Germline is not matched at one junction end, which may reflect a read error. The J gene is TRBJ2-3, the V gene TRBV2; 7 bases match TRBD1. Germline lookup yields CDR1 SNHLY and CDR2 FYNNEI. This CDR3 is 12 amino acids long. CDR3 nucleotides: TGTGCCAGCAGTCCTACCACGGACAGGTTGGATTTT. Translating it yields CASSPTTDRLDF.

The rearrangement uses TRBV7-3 and TRBJ2-1; TRBD1 aligns across 9 bases. The CDR3 spans 15 residues. The V segment lost 3 bases and the J segment 2 bases; nucleotides outside the gene matches: 2. Germline V gives CDR1 SGHTA, CDR2 FQGTGA. CDR3 protein: CASSLTGGTYNEQFF. CDR3 nucleotide sequence: TGTGCCAGCAGCTTGACAGGGGGGACCTACAATGAGCAGTTCTTC.

The gene calls are TRBV19 and TRBJ1-2, with D tentatively TRBD1 (6 bases). The CDR3 is 12 residues long. Per germline, CDR1 LNHDA and CDR2 SQIVND (reference sequence). V gave up 6 bases and J gave up 6 bases, with 11 bases separating them. CDR3 DNA sequence: TGTGCCAGTAGCAACAGGGATGATGGCTACACCTTC. Its translation: CASSNRDDGYTF.

As to this clonotype: Mismatch with germline at one junction end may stem from a read error. The chain links TRBV3-1 to TRBJ2-7; D uncertain. Germline assignment: CDR1 LGHDT and CDR2 YNNKEL (reference sequence). The CDR3 length is 11 residues. CDR3 nucleotides: TGTGCCAGCAGCCAAGCGGCGCAAATTGCCTTC. Its translation: CASSQAAQIAF.

The chain has TRBV7-2 and TRBJ2-7; 7 bases align to TRBD2. V gave up 1 base and J gave up 3 bases; unmatched junction bases: 12. CDR3 length equals 17 residues. Germline V CDR1 and CDR2: SGHTA, FQGNSA. The CDR3 nucleotides read TGTGCCAGCAGCTTAGTATGGTCGGCAGGACTAGGCTACGAGCAGTACTTC. This sequence encodes CASSLVWSAGLGYEQYF.

The V gene is TRBV9, the J gene TRBJ2-3, with 8 bases aligning to TRBD2. Trimming at V came to 4 bases and at J to 3 bases, leaving 7 bases not matched to a gene. Germline V CDR1 and CDR2: SGDLS, YYNGEE. This CDR3 is 15 amino acids long. The CDR3 region is CASSPRGGNTDTQYF. In nucleotides, the CDR3 is TGTGCCAGCAGCCCTCGGGGGGGGAATACAGATACGCAGTATTTT.

The V call is TRBV25-1, the J call TRBJ2-3, with D perhaps matching TRBD2 (7 bases). The CDR3 consists of 14 residues. In germline, CDR1 is MGHDK, CDR2 SYGVNS. The germline V and J ends were trimmed by 5 bases and 0 bases, with 9 bases remaining between them. CDR3 nucleotides: TGTGCCAGCAGTTCGGGGGGCAGCACAGATACGCAGTATTTT. Residues: CASSSGGSTDTQYF.

This chain joins TRBV4-1 and TRBJ1-5; weak D call: TRBD1 (5 bases). The germline CDR1 and CDR2 sequences are MGHRA and YSYEKL. Trimming removed 5 bases from V and 5 bases from J, with 19 bases in between. The CDR3 has 16 residues. CDR3 coding DNA: TGCGCCAGCAGCAACAGACTGGGGATAGGGGATCAGCCCCAGCATTTT. It codes for CASSNRLGIGDQPQHF.

V and J are TRBV20-1 and TRBJ1-4, with a weak D call TRBD1 (5 bases). The CDR3 consists of 14 residues. The V gene lost 2 bases and the J gene lost 6 bases, with 13 bases spanning the gap. Germline V gene data show CDR1 as DFQATT and CDR2 as SNEGSKA (reference sequence). This CDR3 is CSARLSGRDEKLFF. CDR3 nucleotide sequence: TGCAGTGCTAGATTGTCAGGGCGAGATGAAAAACTGTTTTTT.

The rearrangement uses TRBV7-2 and TRBJ2-7; 12 nucleotides align to TRBD2. This CDR3 is 19 amino acids long. V lost 0 bases and J lost 3; bases outside the gene matches: 12. Germline V lookup: CDR1 SGHTA, CDR2 FQGNSA. CDR3 sequence (DNA): TGTGCCAGCAGCTTAGCCTTGACTAGCGGGGGACTAAAAGACTACGAGCAGTACTTC. Protein product: CASSLALTSGGLKDYEQYF.

The V gene is TRBV4-1, the J gene TRBJ1-4; D unresolved. CDR1 MGHRA and CDR2 YSYEKL come from the germline V gene. The CDR3 extends over 15 amino acids. The germline V and J ends were trimmed by 0 bases and 4 bases, with 9 bases remaining between them. The CDR3 is CASSQDRRFNEKLFF. The CDR3 DNA sequence: TGCGCCAGCAGCCAAGATCGCAGGTTTAATGAAAAACTGTTTTTT.

The rearrangement joins TRBV7-9 to TRBJ2-5; 8 nucleotides agree with TRBD2. CDR1 SEHNR and CDR2 FQNEAQ come from the germline V gene (reference sequence). V was clipped by 0 bases and J by 5 bases; unmatched bases: 8. The CDR3 is made up of 16 amino acids. Here the CDR3 DNA reads TGTGCCAGCAGCTTAGCGGGACTAGGTCCAGGGGAGACCCAGTACTTC. Residues: CASSLAGLGPGETQYF.